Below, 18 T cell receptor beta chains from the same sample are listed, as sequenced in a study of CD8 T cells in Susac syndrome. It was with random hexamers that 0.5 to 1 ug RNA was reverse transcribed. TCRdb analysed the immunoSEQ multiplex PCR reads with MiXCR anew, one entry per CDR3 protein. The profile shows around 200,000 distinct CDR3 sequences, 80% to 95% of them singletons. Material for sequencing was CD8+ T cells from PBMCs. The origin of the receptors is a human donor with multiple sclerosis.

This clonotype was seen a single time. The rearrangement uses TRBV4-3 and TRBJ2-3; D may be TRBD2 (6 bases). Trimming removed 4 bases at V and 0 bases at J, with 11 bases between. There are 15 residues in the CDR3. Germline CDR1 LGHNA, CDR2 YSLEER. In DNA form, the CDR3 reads TGCGCCAGCAGCCCGGGACTTGCTAGCACAGATACGCAGTATTTT. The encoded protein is CASSPGLASTDTQYF.

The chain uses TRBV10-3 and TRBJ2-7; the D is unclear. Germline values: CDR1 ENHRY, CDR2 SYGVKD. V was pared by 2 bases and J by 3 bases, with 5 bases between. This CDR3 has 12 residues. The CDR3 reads CAISEISYEQYF. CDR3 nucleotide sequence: TGTGCCATCAGTGAGATCAGCTACGAGCAGTACTTC.

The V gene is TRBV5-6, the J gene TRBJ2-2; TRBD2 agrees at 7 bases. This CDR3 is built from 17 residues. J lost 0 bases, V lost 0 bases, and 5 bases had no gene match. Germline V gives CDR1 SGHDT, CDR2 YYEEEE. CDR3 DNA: TGTGCCAGCAGCTTGGCGCCTAGCGGATCGAACACCGGGGAGCTGTTTTTT. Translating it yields CASSLAPSGSNTGELFF.

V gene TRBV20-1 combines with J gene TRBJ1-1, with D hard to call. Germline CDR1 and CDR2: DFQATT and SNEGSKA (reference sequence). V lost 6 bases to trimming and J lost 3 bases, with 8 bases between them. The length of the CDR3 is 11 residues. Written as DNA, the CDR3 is TGCAGTGCAACAGCGTACACTGAAGCTTTCTTT. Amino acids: CSATAYTEAFF.

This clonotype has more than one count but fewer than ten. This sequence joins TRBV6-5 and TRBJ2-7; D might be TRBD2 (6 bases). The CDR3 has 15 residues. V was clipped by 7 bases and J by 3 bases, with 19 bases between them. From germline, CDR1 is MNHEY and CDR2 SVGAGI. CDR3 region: CASNAGTYQLYEQYF. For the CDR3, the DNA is TGTGCCAGCAACGCGGGGACTTATCAACTCTACGAGCAGTACTTC.

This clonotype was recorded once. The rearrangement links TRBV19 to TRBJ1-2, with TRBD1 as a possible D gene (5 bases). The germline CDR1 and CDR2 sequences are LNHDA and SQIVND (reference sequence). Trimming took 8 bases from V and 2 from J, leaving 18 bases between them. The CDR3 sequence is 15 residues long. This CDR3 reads CASHPAGGRNYGYTF. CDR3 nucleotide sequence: TGTGCCAGTCACCCGGCCGGGGGTAGGAACTATGGCTACACCTTC.

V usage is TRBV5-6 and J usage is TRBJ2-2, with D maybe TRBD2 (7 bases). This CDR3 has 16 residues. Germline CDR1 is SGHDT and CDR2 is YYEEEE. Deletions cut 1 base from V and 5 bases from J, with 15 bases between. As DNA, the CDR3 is TGTGCCAGCAGCTTGTTGGGGGGGGGCCTGACCGGGGAGCTGTTTTTT. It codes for CASSLLGGGLTGELFF.

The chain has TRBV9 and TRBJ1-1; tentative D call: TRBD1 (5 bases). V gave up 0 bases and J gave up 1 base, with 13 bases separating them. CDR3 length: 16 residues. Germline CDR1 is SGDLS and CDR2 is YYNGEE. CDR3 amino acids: CASSVATGQGNTEAFF. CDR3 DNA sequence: TGTGCCAGCAGCGTAGCTACAGGCCAAGGGAACACTGAAGCTTTCTTT.

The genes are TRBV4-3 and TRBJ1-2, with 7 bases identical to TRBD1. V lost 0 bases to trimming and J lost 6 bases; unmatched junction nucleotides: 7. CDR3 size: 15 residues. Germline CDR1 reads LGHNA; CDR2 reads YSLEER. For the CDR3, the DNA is TGCGCCAGCAGCCAAGATCGAGGGGGCGGTGATGGCTACACCTTC. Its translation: CASSQDRGGGDGYTF.

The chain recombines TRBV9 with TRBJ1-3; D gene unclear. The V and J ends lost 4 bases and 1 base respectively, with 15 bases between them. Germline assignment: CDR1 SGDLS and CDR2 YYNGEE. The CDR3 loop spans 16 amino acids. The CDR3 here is CASSTSPTDSGNTIYF. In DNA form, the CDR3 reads TGTGCCAGCAGCACTTCCCCCACGGATTCTGGAAACACCATATATTTT. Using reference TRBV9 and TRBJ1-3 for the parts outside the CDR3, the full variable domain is DSGVTQTPKHLITATGQRVTLRCSPRSGDLSVYWYQQSLDQGLQFLIQYYNGEERAKGNILERFSAQQFPDLHSELNLSSLELGDSALYFCASSTSPTDSGNTIYFGEGSWLTVV.

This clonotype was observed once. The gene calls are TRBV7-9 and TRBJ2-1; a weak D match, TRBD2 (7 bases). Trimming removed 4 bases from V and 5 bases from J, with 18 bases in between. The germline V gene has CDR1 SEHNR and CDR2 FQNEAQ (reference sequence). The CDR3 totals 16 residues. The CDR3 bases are TGTGCCAGCAGCTCCCCGGAGGGGGGGAGGGACAATGAGCAGTTCTTC. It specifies CASSSPEGGRDNEQFF.

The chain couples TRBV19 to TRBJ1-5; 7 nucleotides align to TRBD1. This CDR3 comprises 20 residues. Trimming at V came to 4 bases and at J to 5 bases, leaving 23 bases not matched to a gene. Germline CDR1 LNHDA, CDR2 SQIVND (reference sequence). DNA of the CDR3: TGTGCCAGTAGTACCCGCCCCGGACAGGACCAAGGGCCCCCCGATCAGCCCCAGCATTTT. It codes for CASSTRPGQDQGPPDQPQHF.

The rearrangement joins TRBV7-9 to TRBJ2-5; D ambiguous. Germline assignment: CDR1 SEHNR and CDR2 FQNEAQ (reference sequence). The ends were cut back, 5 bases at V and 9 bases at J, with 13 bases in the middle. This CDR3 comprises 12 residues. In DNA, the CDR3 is TGTGCCAGCAGCCTGATCCTATTGGCCCAGTACTTC. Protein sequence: CASSLILLAQYF. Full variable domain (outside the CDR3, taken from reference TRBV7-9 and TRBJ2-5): DTGVSQNPRHKITKRGQNVTFRCDPISEHNRLYWYRQTLGQGPEFLTYFQNEAQLEKSRLLSDRFSAERPKGSFSTLEIQRTEQGDSAMYLCASSLILLAQYFGPGTRLLVL.

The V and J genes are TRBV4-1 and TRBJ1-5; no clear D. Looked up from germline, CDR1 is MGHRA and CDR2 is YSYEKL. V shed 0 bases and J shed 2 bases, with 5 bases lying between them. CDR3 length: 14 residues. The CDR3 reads CASSQDRGNQPQHF. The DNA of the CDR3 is TGCGCCAGCAGCCAAGACCGGGGCAATCAGCCCCAGCATTTT.

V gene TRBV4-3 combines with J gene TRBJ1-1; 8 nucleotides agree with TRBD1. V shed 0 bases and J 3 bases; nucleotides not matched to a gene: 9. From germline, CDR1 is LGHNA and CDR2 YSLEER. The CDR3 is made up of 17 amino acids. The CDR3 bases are TGCGCCAGCAGCCAAGATAGTCCGACAGGGGCGGACACTGAAGCTTTCTTT. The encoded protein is CASSQDSPTGADTEAFF.

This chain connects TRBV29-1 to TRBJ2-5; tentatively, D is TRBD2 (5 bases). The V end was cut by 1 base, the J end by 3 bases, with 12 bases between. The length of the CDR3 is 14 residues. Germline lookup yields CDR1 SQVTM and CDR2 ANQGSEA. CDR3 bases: TGCAGCGTTGAAGCGGGAAGAAGGAAAGAGACCCAGTACTTC. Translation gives CSVEAGRRKETQYF.

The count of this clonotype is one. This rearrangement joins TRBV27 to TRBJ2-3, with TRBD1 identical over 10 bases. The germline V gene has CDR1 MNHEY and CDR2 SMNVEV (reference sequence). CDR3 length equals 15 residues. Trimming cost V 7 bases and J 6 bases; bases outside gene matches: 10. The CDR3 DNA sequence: TGTGCCAGCAACCCCGGGGACAGGGGATGGGATACGCAGTATTTT. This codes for CASNPGDRGWDTQYF.

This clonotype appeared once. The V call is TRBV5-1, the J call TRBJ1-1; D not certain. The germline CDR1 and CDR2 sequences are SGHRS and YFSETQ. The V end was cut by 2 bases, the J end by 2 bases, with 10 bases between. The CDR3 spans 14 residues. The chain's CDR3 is CASSFSLGNTEAFF. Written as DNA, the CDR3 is TGCGCCAGCAGCTTCTCACTCGGAAACACTGAAGCTTTCTTT. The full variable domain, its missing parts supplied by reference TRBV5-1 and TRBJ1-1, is KAGVTQTPRYLIKTRGQQVTLSCSPISGHRSVSWYQQTPGQGLQFLFEYFSETQRNKGNFPGRFSGRQFSNSRSEMNVSTLELGDSALYLCASSFSLGNTEAFFGQGTRLTVV.